The clone carrying this TCR beta chain was observed once. Its antigen remains unidentified. The sample comes from a study of blood T cells in healthy people across ages. General observations from the study: The recorded TCR beta diversity per million T cells decreased in a roughly linear manner with age.

Germline CDR1 DFQATT, CDR2 SNEGSKA (reference sequence). The CDR3 loop spans 13 amino acids. With 6 bases removed from V and 0 bases from J, the gap between germline ends came to 8 bases. For the second PCR, which ran for about 6 to 12 cycles, a sample-barcoded 5' primer and a J-beta primer mix were used. Sequencing yielded, for each sample, at least 3 million paired-end reads carrying CDR3. TCRdb itself ran the 5' RACE reads through MiXCR, one entry per CDR3 protein. Of about 970,000 distinct CDR3 sequences listed, about 53% are singletons. Every participating donor contributed about 10 milliliters of peripheral blood through a draw. At least 6.5 million PBMCs were isolated per sample.

The chain is built from TRBV20-1 and TRBJ1-4; D is possibly TRBD1 (5 bases). The clonotype comes from a woman aged 55-70 years in good health. Sequencing was performed on blood. CDR3 DNA sequence: TGCAGTGCACTGGACACAACTAATGAAAAACTGTTTTTT. It encodes CSALDTTNEKLFF.